The clone carrying this T cell receptor (beta chain) was seen ten or more times. Its cognate antigen is unknown. The sample comes from a study of T-cell reconstitution after alpha-beta-depleted transplantation in children. General study results and limits: Several hundred expanded graft clones reportedly gave rise to the alpha-beta T cells present about two months after transplant. Hyperexpanded clones declined; after one year, newly produced T cells mostly supplied diversity.

The library targeted TCRbeta and was prepared with unique molecular identifiers. TCRdb used MiXCR to reprocess the PCR reads, holding one entry per CDR3 protein. The data hold a few hundred thousand distinct CDR3 sequences, with about 23% observed a single time. Trimming removed 7 bases from V and 1 base from J; junction bases left unmatched: 11. The CDR3 runs 16 residues. Germline-derived CDR1 and CDR2 are MRHNA and SNTAGT. Material: PBMCs, obtained before TCRalphabeta/CD19-depleted stem cell transplant. The source is a girl aged 2 to 9 with Fanconi anemia, due to receive a stem cell transplant. This chain uses TRBV6-4 with TRBJ2-5, with TRBD2 matching over 8 bases. CDR3 sequence: CASKHREGLPQETQYF. CDR3 in DNA: TGTGCCAGCAAACACCGGGAGGGGTTACCCCAAGAGACCCAGTACTTC.